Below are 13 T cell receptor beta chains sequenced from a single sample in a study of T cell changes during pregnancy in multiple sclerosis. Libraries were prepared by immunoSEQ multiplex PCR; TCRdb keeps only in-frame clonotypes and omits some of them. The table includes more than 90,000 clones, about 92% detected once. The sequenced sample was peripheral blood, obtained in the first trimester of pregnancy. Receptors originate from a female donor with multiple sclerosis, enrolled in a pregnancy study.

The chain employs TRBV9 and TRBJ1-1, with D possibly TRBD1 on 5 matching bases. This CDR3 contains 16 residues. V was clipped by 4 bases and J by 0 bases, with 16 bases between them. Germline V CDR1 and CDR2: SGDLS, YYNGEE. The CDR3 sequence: CASSQTLAGLNTEAFF. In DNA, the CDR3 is TGTGCCAGCAGCCAAACCCTCGCAGGGTTGAACACTGAAGCTTTCTTT.

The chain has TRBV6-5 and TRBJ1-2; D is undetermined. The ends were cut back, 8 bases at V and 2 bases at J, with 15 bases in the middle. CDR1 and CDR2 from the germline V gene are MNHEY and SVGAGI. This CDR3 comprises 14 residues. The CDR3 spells CASRGVGRNYGYTF. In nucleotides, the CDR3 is TGTGCCAGCCGGGGAGTCGGAAGAAACTATGGCTACACCTTC.

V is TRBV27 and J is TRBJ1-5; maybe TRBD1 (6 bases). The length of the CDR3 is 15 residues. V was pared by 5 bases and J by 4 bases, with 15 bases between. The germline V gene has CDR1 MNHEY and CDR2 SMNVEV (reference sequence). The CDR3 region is CASSQQQGPNQPQHF. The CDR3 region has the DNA TGTGCCAGCAGTCAACAACAGGGACCTAATCAGCCCCAGCATTTT.

This CDR3 reads CASRPTGGANTEAFF. CDR3 DNA: TGTGCCAGCAGACCCACAGGGGGCGCAAACACTGAAGCTTTCTTT. V usage is TRBV6-6 and J usage is TRBJ1-1; 9 positions agree with TRBD1. Germline CDR1 reads MNHNY; CDR2 reads SVGAGI (reference sequence). J gave up 2 bases and V 6 bases, and 7 bases lay outside the gene matches. There are 15 residues in the CDR3.

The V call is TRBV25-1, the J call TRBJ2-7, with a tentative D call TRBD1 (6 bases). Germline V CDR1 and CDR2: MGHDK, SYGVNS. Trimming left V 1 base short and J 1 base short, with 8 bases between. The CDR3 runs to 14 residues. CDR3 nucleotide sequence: TGTGCCAGCAGTGAATCCACAGGGTCCTACGAGCAGTACTTC. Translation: CASSESTGSYEQYF.

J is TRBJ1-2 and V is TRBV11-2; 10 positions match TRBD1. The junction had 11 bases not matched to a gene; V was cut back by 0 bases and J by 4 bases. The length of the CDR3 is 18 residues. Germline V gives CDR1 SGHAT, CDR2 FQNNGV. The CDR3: CASSLEGDRGQDCYGYTF. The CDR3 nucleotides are TGTGCCAGCAGCTTAGAAGGGGACAGGGGACAGGATTGCTATGGCTACACCTTC.

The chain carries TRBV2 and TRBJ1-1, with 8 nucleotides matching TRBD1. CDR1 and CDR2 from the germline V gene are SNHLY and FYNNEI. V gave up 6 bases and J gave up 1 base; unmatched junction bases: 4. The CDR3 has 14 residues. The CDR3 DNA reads TGTGCCAGCAGGAGGACAGGGACGAACACTGAAGCTTTCTTT. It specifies CASRRTGTNTEAFF.

The CDR3 protein is CASRGQGGIYGYTF. In DNA form, the CDR3 reads TGTGCCAGCCGAGGACAGGGGGGGATCTATGGCTACACCTTC. The chain couples TRBV6-5 to TRBJ1-2; 10 bases fit TRBD1. The trim removed 8 bases at V and 4 bases at J, leaving 7 bases unmatched. Germline CDR1 reads MNHEY; CDR2 reads SVGAGI. There are 14 residues in the CDR3.

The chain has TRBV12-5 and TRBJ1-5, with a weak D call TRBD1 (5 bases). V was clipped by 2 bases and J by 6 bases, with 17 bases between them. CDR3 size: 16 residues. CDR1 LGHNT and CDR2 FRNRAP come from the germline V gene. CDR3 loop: CASGLLLGQGPQPQHF. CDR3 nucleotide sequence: TGTGCTAGTGGTTTGCTGTTGGGGCAGGGCCCTCAGCCCCAGCATTTT.

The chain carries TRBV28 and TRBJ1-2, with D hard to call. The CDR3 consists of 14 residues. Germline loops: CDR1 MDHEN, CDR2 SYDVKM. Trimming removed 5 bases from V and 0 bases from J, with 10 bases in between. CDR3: CASSLRGANYGYTF. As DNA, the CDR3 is TGTGCCAGCAGTCTACGCGGGGCTAACTATGGCTACACCTTC.

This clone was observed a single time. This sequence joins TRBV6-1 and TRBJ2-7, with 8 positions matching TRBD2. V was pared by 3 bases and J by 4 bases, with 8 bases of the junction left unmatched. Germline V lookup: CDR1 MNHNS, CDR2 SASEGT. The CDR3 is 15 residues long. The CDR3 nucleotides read TGTGCCAGCAGTGACCCCGGGACTAGTAGATACGAGCAGTACTTC. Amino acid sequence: CASSDPGTSRYEQYF.

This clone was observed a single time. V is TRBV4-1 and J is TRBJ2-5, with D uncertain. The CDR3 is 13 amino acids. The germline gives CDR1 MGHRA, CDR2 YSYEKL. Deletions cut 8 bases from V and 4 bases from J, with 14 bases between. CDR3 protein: CASALLLGETQYF. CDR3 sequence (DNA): TGCGCCAGCGCCCTACTTCTCGGAGAGACCCAGTACTTC.

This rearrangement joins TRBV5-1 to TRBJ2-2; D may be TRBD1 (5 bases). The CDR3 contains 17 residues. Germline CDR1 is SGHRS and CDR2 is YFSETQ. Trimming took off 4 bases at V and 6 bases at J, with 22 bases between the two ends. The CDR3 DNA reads TGCGCCAGCAGCCCGCCCATCCAGGGTAGAAATCCCGGGGAGCTGTTTTTT. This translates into CASSPPIQGRNPGELFF. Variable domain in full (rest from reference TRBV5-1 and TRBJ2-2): KAGVTQTPRYLIKTRGQQVTLSCSPISGHRSVSWYQQTPGQGLQFLFEYFSETQRNKGNFPGRFSGRQFSNSRSEMNVSTLELGDSALYLCASSPPIQGRNPGELFFGEGSRLTVL.